These T cell receptor beta chains were read from a single sample in a study of T cell responses to AZD1222 COVID-19 vaccine. Generated by immunoSEQ multiplex PCR, the TCRdb table keeps only in-frame clones and is missing some. The sample records about 150,000 clones, 94% being singletons. Sequenced material: peripheral blood, taken on day 0 of AZD1222 vaccination. All receptors come from an adult in good health. Each CDR3 is given with its conserved first and last residue. A D gene is named only where the DNA matches it firmly. Clone size, where shown, is once, few, many, or a class for clones that have expanded.

V	D	length	size	J	DNA	CDR3
TRBV28	-	15	-	TRBJ1-1	TGTGCCAGCAGTTTAGCCAGCTACATGAACACTGAAGCTTTCTTT	CASSLASYMNTEAFF
TRBV2	-	15	-	TRBJ1-5	TGTGCCAGCAGTGAAACGGGGGGCGCGTTTCAGCCCCAGCATTTT	CASSETGGAFQPQHF
TRBV10-3	-	13	-	TRBJ1-1	TGTGCCATCAGGCCACAGGGAAAGGCTGAAGCTTTCTTT	CAIRPQGKAEAFF
TRBV2	-	13	-	TRBJ1-5	TGTGCCAGCAGTCAGGGTTGGGATCAGCCCCAGCATTTT	CASSQGWDQPQHF
TRBV15	-	14	once	TRBJ1-4	TGTGCCACCAGCAGGGGACCAACCGATGAAAAACTGTTTTTT	CATSRGPTDEKLFF
TRBV28	-	14	-	TRBJ2-1	TGTGCCAGCAGTGCACCGAGTGTTGACAATGAGCAGTTCTTC	CASSAPSVDNEQFF
TRBV29-1	TRBD1	15	once	TRBJ1-2	TGCAGCGTCATATCTCCGGGACAGGCGGACTATGGCTACACCTTC	CSVISPGQADYGYTF
TRBV11-2	TRBD2	15	-	TRBJ2-3	TGTGCCAGCAGCTACCGACTAGCCAGCACAGATACGCAGTATTTT	CASSYRLASTDTQYF
TRBV4-1	TRBD2	17	once	TRBJ2-3	TGCGCCAGCAGCTATTCACCTAGCGGCTCGTTCACAGATACGCAGTATTTT	CASSYSPSGSFTDTQYF
TRBV19	-	13	once	TRBJ1-2	TGTGCCAGTACCCTCGGGGGGAACTATGGCTACACCTTC	CASTLGGNYGYTF
TRBV4-1	TRBD1	16	-	TRBJ1-1	TGCGCCAGCAGCCCACCAACGGACAGGGTTAAGGTGGAAGCTTTCTTT	CASSPPTDRVKVEAFF